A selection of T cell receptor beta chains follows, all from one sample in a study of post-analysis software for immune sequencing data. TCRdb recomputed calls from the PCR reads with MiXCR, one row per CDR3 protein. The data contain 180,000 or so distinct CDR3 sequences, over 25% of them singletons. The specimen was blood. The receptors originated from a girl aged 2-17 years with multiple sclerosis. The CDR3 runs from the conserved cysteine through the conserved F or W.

CDR3: CASSPDRGNTEAFF
V: TRBV12-3/TRBV12-4
J: TRBJ1-1

CDR3: CASRRGLAYTGELFF
V: TRBV6-5
J: TRBJ2-2

CDR3: CASSFTPSGRSYNEQFF
V: TRBV28
J: TRBJ2-1

CDR3: CASSNLEREFHEQYF
V: TRBV28
J: TRBJ2-7

CDR3: CSARDWQAYSNQPQHF
V: TRBV20-1
J: TRBJ1-5

CDR3: CASSQERAEQFF
V: TRBV4-2
J: TRBJ2-1

CDR3: CASSLSGGPGTDTQYF
V: TRBV5-1
J: TRBJ2-3

CDR3: CASRGGQGPSRYGYTF
V: TRBV28
J: TRBJ1-2

CDR3: CASSPTGNPYEQYF
V: TRBV18
J: TRBJ2-7

CDR3: CASSQTSGVRGEQFF
V: TRBV7-2
J: TRBJ2-1

CDR3: CASSLTSETYEQYF
V: TRBV7-9
J: TRBJ2-7

CDR3: CASSVVGGTANTEAFF
V: TRBV9
J: TRBJ1-1

CDR3: CASSSTGLSQYEQYF
V: TRBV7-2
J: .

CDR3: CASRSTRGYEQYF
V: TRBV27
J: TRBJ2-7

CDR3: CASSPGLADTGELFF
V: TRBV18
J: TRBJ2-2

CDR3: CASSPRGPAAGVQETQYF
V: TRBV5-1
J: TRBJ2-5

CDR3: CASSFYPEAFF
V: TRBV12-3/TRBV12-4
J: TRBJ1-1

CDR3: CSVVTGGNQPQHF
V: TRBV20-1
J: TRBJ1-5

CDR3: CASSPQGGIRQYF
V: TRBV28
J: TRBJ2-7

CDR3: CASRSRGQGSYEQYF
V: TRBV28
J: TRBJ2-7

CDR3: CASAYQGSYNSPLHF
V: TRBV5-1
J: TRBJ1-6

CDR3: CASSLVPDRVYGQYF
V: TRBV13
J: TRBJ2-7

CDR3: CASSYSRTGGDYEQYF
V: TRBV21-1
J: TRBJ2-7

CDR3: CVISGGMGGDEQYF
V: TRBV10-3
J: .

CDR3: CVSSLLGDSYEQYF
V: TRBV28
J: TRBJ2-7

CDR3: CASSRMRETQYF
V: TRBV7-2
J: TRBJ2-5